The 32 T cell receptor beta chains reported below all come from one sample, sequenced in a study of naive and memory T cell subsets. Findings of the study overall: A few larger clonotypes appeared in naive repertoires, especially CD8, possibly memory cells re-expressing CD45RA.

Their antigens are not known. The beta constant-region primer was an equimolar mix of two oligonucleotides covering TRBC1 and TRBC2. Ligated cDNA was amplified by four rounds of PCR with nested alpha and beta constant-region primers and SP2. TCRdb called the UMI-ligation and nested PCR reads again in MiXCR, with one record for every CDR3 protein. The sample carries approximately 90,000 distinct CDR3 sequences, 10% to 12% recorded once. Sample: naive CD4+ T cells from blood. These receptors were taken from a human donor in good health.

The rearrangement uses TRBV18 and TRBJ2-7, with D possibly TRBD1 on 6 matching bases. The CDR3 spans 14 residues. CDR1 is KGHSH and CDR2 is LQKENI in the germline V gene. V was clipped by 3 bases and J by 5 bases, with 14 bases between them. DNA of the CDR3: TGTGCCAGCTCACCTGTATCCAGGGGAGACGAGCAGTACTTC. Translated: CASSPVSRGDEQYF.

The chain has TRBV20-1 and TRBJ2-7; D is ambiguous. V was shortened by 1 base and J by 7 bases, with 11 bases between the two germline ends. Looked up from germline, CDR1 is DFQATT and CDR2 is SNEGSKA (reference sequence). The CDR3 is 12 residues long. In nucleotides, the CDR3 is TGCAGTGCTAGAGCACAGCTCGGGGAGCAGTACTTC. This sequence encodes CSARAQLGEQYF.

The CDR3 here is CASRPGSTNEKLFF. For the CDR3, the DNA is TGTGCCAGCAGGCCAGGCTCAACTAATGAAAAACTGTTTTTT. The chain uses TRBV27 and TRBJ1-4; D ambiguous. The CDR3 is 14 amino acids. Trimming took off 6 bases at V and 0 bases at J, with 8 bases between the two ends. The germline V gene encodes CDR1 MNHEY and CDR2 SMNVEV (reference sequence).

This clonotype was counted at least ten times. The rearrangement uses TRBV18 and TRBJ1-4; unclear D gene. This CDR3 contains 13 residues. Germline lookup yields CDR1 KGHSH and CDR2 LQKENI. The V end was cut by 2 bases, the J end by 2 bases, with 3 bases between. The CDR3 reads CASSPRTNEKLFF. CDR3 nucleotide sequence: TGTGCCAGCTCACCAAGGACTAATGAAAAACTGTTTTTT.

This clonotype was observed a handful of times. The chain joins TRBV12-3 or TRBV12-4 to TRBJ2-1; no definite D call. The V and J ends lost 2 bases and 0 bases respectively, with 8 bases between them. CDR3 length: 15 amino acids. CDR3 sequence (DNA): TGTGCCAGCAGTTTACGACTGAGCTCCTACAATGAGCAGTTCTTC. It encodes CASSLRLSSYNEQFF.

This clonotype was detected many times. The chain joins TRBV5-6 to TRBJ2-2, with D possibly called TRBD1 or TRBD2 (5 bases each). This CDR3 spans 16 amino acids. Trimming took off 0 bases at V and 6 bases at J, with 15 bases between the two ends. Germline V gene data show CDR1 as SGHDT and CDR2 as YYEEEE. Written as DNA, the CDR3 is TGTGCCAGCAGCTTGGAAATAGGGGAGATTGCCGGGGAGCTGTTTTTT. This gives the protein CASSLEIGEIAGELFF.

The chain links TRBV20-1 to TRBJ2-1; D might be TRBD1 (5 bases). The germline gives CDR1 DFQATT, CDR2 SNEGSKA (reference sequence). The CDR3 is made up of 14 amino acids. V dropped 6 bases and J dropped 6 bases, with 18 bases sitting between them. The CDR3 protein is CSAKPARQFNEQFF. CDR3 DNA sequence: TGCAGTGCAAAACCCGCACGACAGTTCAATGAGCAGTTCTTC.

This clonotype showed up many times. The rearrangement links TRBV29-1 to TRBJ2-7; no clear D gene. Per the germline V gene, CDR1 is SQVTM and CDR2 is ANQGSEA. The V gene lost 4 bases and the J gene lost 3 bases, with 10 bases spanning the gap. This CDR3 has 12 residues. The CDR3 here is CSVAGVHYEQYF. The CDR3, as DNA: TGCAGCGTTGCAGGAGTACACTACGAGCAGTACTTC.

Turning to this clonotype: One end of the junction varies from germline; a read error may be responsible. The chain joins TRBV3-1 to TRBJ2-7; 7 nucleotides match TRBD1. The CDR3 runs 13 residues. Germline V lookup: CDR1 LGHDT, CDR2 YNNKEL (reference sequence). CDR3 bases: TGTGCCAGCAGCCAAGTACAGGGGCGGACTCCACACTTC. Protein product: CASSQVQGRTPHF.

V gene TRBV6-6 combines with J gene TRBJ1-1; D may be TRBD1 (5 bases). CDR1 and CDR2 from the germline V gene are MNHNY and SVGAGI (reference sequence). V lost 4 bases to trimming and J lost 0 bases, with 12 bases between them. The CDR3 is made up of 15 amino acids. This CDR3 is CASSLAGQMNTEAFF. CDR3 nucleotides: TGTGCCAGCAGTTTGGCAGGGCAAATGAACACTGAAGCTTTCTTT.

This chain uses TRBV24-1 with TRBJ2-1, with 8 bases fitting TRBD1. J was trimmed by 6 bases and V by 3 bases; bases with no gene match: 6. Germline assignment: CDR1 KGHDR and CDR2 SFDVKD. The CDR3 is 15 residues long. Here the CDR3 DNA reads TGTGCCACCAGTGATGCCGGGACAGGTCCCAATGAGCAGTTCTTC. Translating it yields CATSDAGTGPNEQFF.

V and J are TRBV11-1 and TRBJ2-1; D uncertain. CDR3 length equals 14 residues. The V gene's germline CDR1 is SGHAT and CDR2 FQDESV (reference sequence). Trimming left V 5 bases short and J 5 bases short, with 13 bases between. The DNA of the CDR3 is TGTGCCAGCAGCCAAGGTGGGCGCAACAATGAGCAGTTCTTC. Translating it yields CASSQGGRNNEQFF.

This rearrangement joins TRBV6-6 to TRBJ1-5; D possibly corresponds to TRBD1 (5 bases). Trimming took off 6 bases at V and 1 base at J, with 10 bases between the two ends. Germline CDR1 MNHNY, CDR2 SVGAGI (reference sequence). The CDR3 spans 14 residues. The CDR3 DNA is TGTGCCAGCAGAGCGGGGGGGAGCAATCAGCCCCAGCATTTT. This gives the protein CASRAGGSNQPQHF.

The chain combines TRBV12-3 or TRBV12-4 with TRBJ1-1; D remains ambiguous. CDR3 length: 14 residues. V lost 7 bases, J lost 2 bases, and 14 bases lay in between. The CDR3 sequence: CASTLAGFNTEAFF. CDR3 in DNA: TGTGCCAGCACCCTCGCCGGGTTTAACACTGAAGCTTTCTTT.

This clonotype has just a few counts. The chain carries TRBV29-1 and TRBJ1-2, with D unclear. V was shortened by 1 base and J by 6 bases, with 9 bases between the two germline ends. The CDR3 is 12 amino acids. Germline V lookup: CDR1 SQVTM, CDR2 ANQGSEA. CDR3 bases: TGCAGCGTTGAAGTCGGCAGTCATGGCTACACCTTC. This sequence encodes CSVEVGSHGYTF. Based on the CDR3 plus reference TRBV29-1 and TRBJ1-2, the full variable domain is SAVISQKPSRDICQRGTSLTIQCQVDSQVTMMFWYRQQPGQSLTLIATANQGSEATYESGFVIDKFPISRPNLTFSTLTVSNMSPEDSSIYLCSVEVGSHGYTFGSGTRLTVV.

There are many counts of this clonotype. This chain uses TRBV2 with TRBJ1-1, with D hard to call. The CDR3 covers 14 residues. The germline V and J ends were trimmed by 4 bases and 3 bases, with 12 bases remaining between them. Germline loops: CDR1 SNHLY, CDR2 FYNNEI. CDR3 in DNA: TGTGCCAGCAGTGTTTTGGGGAGTGACACTGAAGCTTTCTTT. Translating it yields CASSVLGSDTEAFF.

The table lists this clonotype with many counts. The genes are TRBV18 and TRBJ2-1; possibly TRBD2 for D (6 bases). CDR3 length: 15 residues. V dropped 4 bases and J dropped 7 bases, with 17 bases sitting between them. The V gene's germline CDR1 is KGHSH and CDR2 LQKENI. The CDR3 nucleotides are TGTGCCAGCTCACTCCTGGAGGGAGTTAATAATGAGCAGTTCTTC. It codes for CASSLLEGVNNEQFF.

This sequence joins TRBV4-2 and TRBJ2-6, with D uncertain. This CDR3 spans 16 amino acids. The V end lost 0 bases, the J end lost 2 bases, and 8 bases lay between the germline ends. Germline V gene lookup returns CDR1 LGHNA and CDR2 YNFKEQ. The CDR3: CASSQDGGAGANVLTF. CDR3 nucleotides: TGTGCCAGCAGCCAAGACGGCGGTGCTGGGGCCAACGTCCTGACTTTC.

There are a few counts of this clonotype. V gene TRBV25-1 combines with J gene TRBJ1-2; no reliable D call. CDR1 is MGHDK, CDR2 SYGVNS, per germline. Deletions cut 1 base from V and 5 bases from J, with 8 bases between. The CDR3 loop spans 13 amino acids. The DNA of the CDR3 is TGTGCCAGCAGTGAATTTTTGTGGTATGGCTACACCTTC. Translating it yields CASSEFLWYGYTF.

This clonotype was recorded a few times. The chain uses TRBV7-2 and TRBJ1-1; no clear D. Trimming took off 5 bases at V and 7 bases at J, with 11 bases between the two ends. Germline CDR1 is SGHTA and CDR2 is FQGNSA. The CDR3 extends over 12 amino acids. The CDR3 region is CASSHTPNEAFF. Here the CDR3 DNA reads TGTGCCAGCAGCCACACACCCAATGAAGCTTTCTTT.

This clonotype was seen only a few times. The chain uses TRBV12-3 or TRBV12-4 and TRBJ1-3, with D unresolved. The V end lost 3 bases, the J end lost 4 bases, and 7 bases lay between the germline ends. The CDR3 length is 13 residues. CDR3 region: CASSFGSGNTIYF. CDR3 DNA: TGTGCCAGCAGTTTTGGTTCCGGAAACACCATATATTTT.

The rearrangement links TRBV12-3 or TRBV12-4 to TRBJ2-6; D unclear. CDR3 length equals 15 residues. V shed 4 bases and J shed 0 bases, with 7 bases lying between them. CDR3 nucleotide sequence: TGTGCCAGCAGTTCAGGCTTCTCTGGGGCCAACGTCCTGACTTTC. Translation: CASSSGFSGANVLTF.

This clonotype was counted many times. V usage is TRBV15 and J usage is TRBJ1-5, with TRBD1 as a possible D gene (5 bases). The V gene lost 0 bases and the J gene lost 0 bases, with 9 bases spanning the gap. CDR1 and CDR2 (germline): LNHNV, YYDKDF (reference sequence). The CDR3 loop spans 16 amino acids. The CDR3: CATSRDIGVSNQPQHF. For the CDR3, the DNA is TGTGCCACCAGCAGAGATATAGGGGTTAGCAATCAGCCCCAGCATTTT.

This clonotype was detected only a few times. The genes are TRBV7-9 and TRBJ2-5; weak D call: TRBD2 (6 bases). Trimming took off 3 bases at V and 5 bases at J, with 13 bases between the two ends. The CDR3 contains 14 residues. Germline loops: CDR1 SEHNR, CDR2 FQNEAQ (reference sequence). The CDR3, as DNA: TGTGCCAGCAGCTTGCCCGGGAGTCATGAGACCCAGTACTTC. Its translation: CASSLPGSHETQYF.

The J gene is TRBJ1-4, the V gene TRBV5-1; TRBD1 might be the D (5 bases). V was shortened by 0 bases and J by 4 bases, with 13 bases between the two germline ends. Germline assignment: CDR1 SGHRS and CDR2 YFSETQ. The CDR3 runs 16 residues. The CDR3 coding sequence is TGCGCCAGCAGCTTGGTGGGTTGGGACCTTAATGAAAAACTGTTTTTT. Translating gives CASSLVGWDLNEKLFF.

This rearrangement joins TRBV20-1 to TRBJ1-2, with a possible D match to TRBD1 (5 bases). The CDR3 extends over 13 amino acids. V lost 2 bases and J lost 4, with 11 bases in between. The germline gives CDR1 DFQATT, CDR2 SNEGSKA (reference sequence). CDR3 coding DNA: TGCAGTGCTAGAAAGGCTGGGGGCTATGGCTACACCTTC. The encoded protein is CSARKAGGYGYTF.

In its sample, this clonotype was seen many times. The chain couples TRBV20-1 to TRBJ1-1; TRBD1 matches at 8 bases. The CDR3 extends over 15 amino acids. CDR1 DFQATT and CDR2 SNEGSKA come from the germline V gene (reference sequence). The ends lost 1 base at V and 1 base at J; junction bases unmatched: 5. For the CDR3, the DNA is TGCAGTGCTAGAGCCCAGGACAGGGAGAACACTGAAGCTTTCTTT. Translated: CSARAQDRENTEAFF.

The chain links TRBV12-3 or TRBV12-4 to TRBJ1-2; D not certain. V was pared by 6 bases and J by 2 bases, with 13 bases between. CDR3 size: 14 residues. CDR3 protein: CASSPSGRNYGYTF. The CDR3 bases are TGTGCCAGCAGCCCCAGCGGGCGAAACTATGGCTACACCTTC.

In this sample, this clonotype turned up a few times. The V gene is TRBV9, the J gene TRBJ2-3, with D unclear. The V end lost 4 bases, the J end lost 0 bases, and 15 bases lay between the germline ends. The germline gives CDR1 SGDLS, CDR2 YYNGEE. CDR3 size: 16 residues. The CDR3 region has the DNA TGTGCCAGCAGCATCCGGTCTACCTCTAGCACAGATACGCAGTATTTT. It translates to CASSIRSTSSTDTQYF.

Here the CDR3 reads CASSLGQGEYEQYF. The CDR3 DNA sequence: TGTGCCAGCAGCTTGGGGCAGGGAGAATACGAGCAGTACTTC. V is TRBV7-2 and J is TRBJ2-7, with D perhaps matching TRBD1 or TRBD2 (5 bases each). This CDR3 contains 14 residues. The germline V gene encodes CDR1 SGHTA and CDR2 FQGNSA. V dropped 3 bases and J dropped 4 bases, with 13 bases sitting between them.

This clonotype was seen many times. The V call is TRBV20-1, the J call TRBJ2-1; either TRBD1 or TRBD2 may supply D (5 bases each). V was clipped by 6 bases and J by 3 bases, with 12 bases between them. This CDR3 contains 13 residues. Germline V lookup: CDR1 DFQATT, CDR2 SNEGSKA (reference sequence). DNA for the CDR3: TGCAGTGCCCCGGGACGCGACTACAATGAGCAGTTCTTC. Its translation: CSAPGRDYNEQFF.

The table lists this clonotype with a few counts. The chain is built from TRBV2 and TRBJ2-7; 7 bases align to TRBD1. The junction had 8 bases not matched to a gene; V was cut back by 6 bases and J by 6 bases. The CDR3 runs 13 residues. From germline, CDR1 is SNHLY and CDR2 FYNNEI. This CDR3 is CASRGDSRSEQYF. In nucleotides, the CDR3 is TGTGCCAGCAGGGGGGACAGCCGGTCCGAGCAGTACTTC.